The 9 T cell receptor beta chains in this list originate from one sample, sequenced in a study of vaccination and CD4 T cells after COVID-19. As to treatment: approximately nine-day PBMC culture with coronavirus spike peptide pools or control peptides (ViraFEST assay). These TCRs' antigens remain unknown. Oncomine TCR Beta short-read sequencing was applied to DNA from cultured CD4+ T cells. TCRdb called the PCR reads again in MiXCR, with one record for every CDR3 protein. Here the sample spans tens of thousands of distinct CDR3 sequences, about 53% being singletons. Sequenced input: CD4+ T cells from blood, cultured in vitro. Receptors were obtained from a human donor who had recovered from COVID-19.

Here the CDR3 reads CASSEGGYTF. For the CDR3, the DNA is TGTGCCAGCAGCGAAGGAGGCTACACCTTC. V gene TRBV7-9 combines with J gene TRBJ1-2; D is undetermined. The CDR3 runs to 10 residues. In germline, CDR1 is SEHNR, CDR2 FQNEAQ (reference sequence). V lost 5 bases to trimming and J lost 8 bases, with 6 bases between them.

The V gene is TRBV20-1, the J gene TRBJ1-5, with a possible D match to TRBD1 (6 bases). The germline CDR1 and CDR2 sequences are DFQATT and SNEGSKA (reference sequence). Trimming removed 4 bases from V and 4 bases from J, with 14 bases in between. The CDR3 contains 14 residues. The CDR3, as DNA: TGCAGTGCTACTTCAGGGGTGACAAATCAGCCCCAGCATTTT. Encoded protein: CSATSGVTNQPQHF.

This clonotype was found a few times. The rearrangement uses TRBV28 and TRBJ1-2, with a tentative D call TRBD1 (5 bases). The germline V gene encodes CDR1 MDHEN and CDR2 SYDVKM. The CDR3 is 15 residues long. Trimming removed 7 bases at V and 4 bases at J, with 19 bases between. CDR3 amino acids: CASTQPGTAIYGYTF. The CDR3 bases are TGTGCCAGCACCCAGCCAGGGACGGCGATCTATGGCTACACCTTC.

V is TRBV4-1 and J is TRBJ2-5; perhaps D is TRBD1 or TRBD2 (5 bases each). Trimming took 4 bases from V and 5 from J, leaving 14 bases between them. The germline V gene encodes CDR1 MGHRA and CDR2 YSYEKL. CDR3 size: 14 residues. This chain's CDR3 is CASSPGSREETQYF. CDR3 DNA sequence: TGCGCCAGCAGCCCGGGGTCCAGGGAGGAGACCCAGTACTTC.

This chain connects TRBV6-5 to TRBJ2-3, with D perhaps matching TRBD1 (6 bases). This CDR3 comprises 16 residues. V lost 0 bases to trimming and J lost 0 bases, with 10 bases between them. Germline V lookup: CDR1 MNHEY, CDR2 SVGAGI. CDR3 DNA: TGTGCCAGCAGTTACTCGGGGGCCCTCAGCACAGATACGCAGTATTTT. Encoded protein: CASSYSGALSTDTQYF.

This clonotype has just a few counts. The chain joins TRBV27 to TRBJ1-1, with 7 positions matching TRBD1. Germline CDR1 reads MNHEY; CDR2 reads SMNVEV (reference sequence). The CDR3 is 14 residues long. Trimming removed 6 bases from V and 1 base from J; junction bases left unmatched: 5. The CDR3 sequence: CASSMTGSNTEAFF. CDR3 coding DNA: TGTGCCAGCAGCATGACAGGGTCGAACACTGAAGCTTTCTTT.

The chain combines TRBV27 with TRBJ1-1; D may be TRBD1 (6 bases). Germline V lookup: CDR1 MNHEY, CDR2 SMNVEV (reference sequence). CDR3 length: 14 amino acids. Trimming took off 5 bases at V and 3 bases at J, with 13 bases between the two ends. CDR3 in DNA: TGTGCCAGCAGTGCTTTACGACAGGACACTGAAGCTTTCTTT. Translation gives CASSALRQDTEAFF.

J is TRBJ1-6 and V is TRBV6-5; D unresolved. CDR1 is MNHEY, CDR2 SVGAGI, per germline. V lost 0 bases to trimming and J lost 0 bases, with 6 bases between them. This CDR3 comprises 16 residues. The CDR3 spells CASSYSRSSYNSPLHF. CDR3 DNA sequence: TGTGCCAGCAGTTACTCGAGGAGCTCCTATAATTCACCCCTCCACTTT.

The chain employs TRBV20-1 and TRBJ2-7; 12 bases fit TRBD2. This CDR3 has 13 amino acids. The ends lost 4 bases at V and 4 bases at J; junction bases unmatched: 2. Germline-derived CDR1 and CDR2 are DFQATT and SNEGSKA (reference sequence). The CDR3 region has the DNA TGCAGTGCTACGGGACTAGCGGGTTACGAGCAGTACTTC. Its translation is CSATGLAGYEQYF.